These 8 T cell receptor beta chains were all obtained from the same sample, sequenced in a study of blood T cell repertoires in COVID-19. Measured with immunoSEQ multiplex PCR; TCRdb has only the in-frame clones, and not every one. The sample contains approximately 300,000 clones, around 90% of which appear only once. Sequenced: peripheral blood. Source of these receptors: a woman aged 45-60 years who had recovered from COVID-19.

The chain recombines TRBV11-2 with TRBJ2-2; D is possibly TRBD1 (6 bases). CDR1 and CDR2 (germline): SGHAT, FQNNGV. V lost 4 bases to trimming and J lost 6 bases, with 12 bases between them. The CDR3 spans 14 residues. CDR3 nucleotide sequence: TGTGCCAGCAGCTCACCACAGGGAGCCGGGGAGCTGTTTTTT. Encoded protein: CASSSPQGAGELFF.

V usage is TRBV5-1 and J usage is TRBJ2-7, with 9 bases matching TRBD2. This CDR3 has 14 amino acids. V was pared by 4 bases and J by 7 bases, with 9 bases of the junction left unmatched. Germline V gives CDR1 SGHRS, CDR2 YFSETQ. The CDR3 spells CASSPGGAGGEQYF. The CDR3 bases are TGCGCCAGCAGCCCCGGCGGAGCGGGGGGTGAGCAGTACTTC.

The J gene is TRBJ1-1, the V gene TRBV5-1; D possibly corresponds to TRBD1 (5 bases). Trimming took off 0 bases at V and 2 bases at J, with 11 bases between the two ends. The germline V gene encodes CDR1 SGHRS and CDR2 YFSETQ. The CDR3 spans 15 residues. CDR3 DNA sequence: TGCGCCAGCAGCTTGGATGGCAGGGCCAACACTGAAGCTTTCTTT. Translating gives CASSLDGRANTEAFF.

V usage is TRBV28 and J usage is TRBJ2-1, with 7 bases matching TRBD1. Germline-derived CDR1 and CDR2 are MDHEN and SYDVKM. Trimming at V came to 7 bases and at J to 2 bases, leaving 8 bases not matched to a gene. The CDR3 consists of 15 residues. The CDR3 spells CASTLYRGPYNEQFF. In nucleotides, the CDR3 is TGTGCCAGCACCCTGTACAGGGGCCCCTACAATGAGCAGTTCTTC.

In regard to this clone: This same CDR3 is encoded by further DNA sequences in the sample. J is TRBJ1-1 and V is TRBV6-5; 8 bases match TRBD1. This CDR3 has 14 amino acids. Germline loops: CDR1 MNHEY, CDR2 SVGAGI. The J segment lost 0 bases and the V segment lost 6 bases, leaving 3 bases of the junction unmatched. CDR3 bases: TGTGCCAGCAGCCGGACAGGGATGAACACTGAAGCTTTCTTT. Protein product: CASSRTGMNTEAFF.

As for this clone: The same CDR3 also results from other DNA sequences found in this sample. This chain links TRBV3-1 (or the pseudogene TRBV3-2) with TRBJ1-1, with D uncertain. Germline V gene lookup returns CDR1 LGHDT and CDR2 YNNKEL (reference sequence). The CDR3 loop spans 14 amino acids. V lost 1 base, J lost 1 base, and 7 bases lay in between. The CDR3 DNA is TGTGCCAGCAGCCAAGCCGGGTCGAACACTGAAGCTTTCTTT. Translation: CASSQAGSNTEAFF.

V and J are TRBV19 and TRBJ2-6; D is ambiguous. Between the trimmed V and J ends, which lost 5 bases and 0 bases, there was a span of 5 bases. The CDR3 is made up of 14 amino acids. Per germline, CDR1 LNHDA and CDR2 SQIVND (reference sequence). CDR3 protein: CASSANSGANVLTF. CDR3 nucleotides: TGTGCCAGTAGTGCTAACTCTGGGGCCAACGTCCTGACTTTC.

The CDR3 reads CASSLQLAGESEQYF. DNA for the CDR3: TGCGCCAGCAGCCTCCAACTAGCGGGAGAGTCCGAGCAGTACTTC. V gene TRBV4-3 combines with J gene TRBJ2-7, with 11 bases matching TRBD2. Germline assignment: CDR1 LGHNA and CDR2 YSLEER. Trimming removed 4 bases from V and 6 bases from J; junction bases left unmatched: 8. The CDR3 has 15 amino acids.